This is a list of T cell receptor beta chains from one sample in a study of human T cells and chemical hapten exposure. TCRdb re-called the RACE reads with MiXCR, one entry per CDR3 protein. The sample includes some 180,000 distinct CDR3 sequences, roughly a quarter seen only once; the top ten take 2% to 2.5%. The specimen comprised whole blood, sampled in connection with sensitization to the hapten diphenylcyclopropenone (DPC). The receptors were gathered from a woman aged 40 to 49 with alopecia areata. Some clones in this sample may be carry-over from other donors' samples. Both conserved end residues are part of each CDR3. D genes are given only for firm matches. The size entry is marked missing in some rows and otherwise reads once, few, many or a size class.

abundance: few; j_gene: TRBJ2-3; d_gene: TRBD1; len: 16; v_gene: TRBV24-1; CDR3aa: CATSDPGTGEEDTQYF; CDR3nt: TGTGCCACCAGTGATCCGGGGACAGGGGAGGAAGATACGCAGTATTTT
abundance: NA; j_gene: TRBJ2-1; d_gene: TRBD1; len: 13; v_gene: TRBV11-3; CDR3aa: CASSPGQGGEQFF; CDR3nt: TGTGCCAGCAGCCCCGGACAGGGTGGCGAGCAGTTCTTC
abundance: few; j_gene: TRBJ1-2; d_gene: NA; len: 12; v_gene: TRBV6-5; CDR3aa: CASSGSNYGYTF; CDR3nt: TGTGCCAGCTCCGGGTCTAACTATGGCTACACCTTC
abundance: NA; j_gene: TRBJ1-1; d_gene: TRBD1; len: 15; v_gene: TRBV20-1; CDR3aa: CSASMPGQEGTEAFF; CDR3nt: TGCAGTGCTAGTATGCCGGGACAGGAGGGGACTGAAGCTTTCTTT
abundance: NA; j_gene: TRBJ2-7; d_gene: NA; len: 13; v_gene: TRBV7-2; CDR3aa: CASSLTRGDEQYF; CDR3nt: TGTGCCAGCAGCTTAACGCGGGGCGACGAGCAGTACTTC
abundance: NA; j_gene: TRBJ2-3; d_gene: TRBD2; len: 15; v_gene: TRBV6-2/TRBV6-3; CDR3aa: CASSYVAGDTDTQYF; CDR3nt: TGTGCCAGCAGTTACGTAGCGGGAGACACAGATACGCAGTATTTT
abundance: many; j_gene: TRBJ2-7; d_gene: NA; len: 12; v_gene: TRBV29-1; CDR3aa: CSVRDTANGQYF; CDR3nt: TGCAGCGTTCGGGACACCGCAAACGGGCAGTACTTC
abundance: NA; j_gene: TRBJ1-1; d_gene: TRBD1; len: 16; v_gene: TRBV4-3; CDR3aa: CASSQTWDRLNTEAFF; CDR3nt: TGCGCCAGCAGCCAAACCTGGGACAGGTTGAACACTGAAGCTTTCTTT
abundance: NA; j_gene: TRBJ2-5; d_gene: TRBD1; len: 15; v_gene: TRBV4-3; CDR3aa: CASSPETGVLETQYF; CDR3nt: TGCGCCAGCAGCCCCGAGACAGGGGTCTTGGAGACCCAGTACTTC
abundance: few; j_gene: TRBJ1-5; d_gene: NA; len: 13; v_gene: TRBV28; CDR3aa: CASRQRDNQPQHF; CDR3nt: TGTGCCAGCCGCCAGCGGGACAATCAGCCCCAGCATTTT
abundance: few; j_gene: TRBJ1-4; d_gene: NA; len: 12; v_gene: TRBV25-1; CDR3aa: CASRDGGEKLFF; CDR3nt: TGTGCCAGCAGGGATGGTGGTGAAAAACTGTTTTTT
abundance: NA; j_gene: TRBJ2-1; d_gene: NA; len: 14; v_gene: TRBV10-3; CDR3aa: CAISPGTSYNEQFF; CDR3nt: TGTGCCATCAGTCCCGGGACTTCATACAATGAGCAGTTCTTC
abundance: NA; j_gene: TRBJ2-2; d_gene: NA; len: 14; v_gene: TRBV19; CDR3aa: CASRYREITGELFF; CDR3nt: TGTGCCAGTAGGTACAGGGAAATAACCGGGGAGCTGTTTTTT
abundance: few; j_gene: TRBJ2-1; d_gene: NA; len: 12; v_gene: TRBV10-3; CDR3aa: CAISGRYNEQFF; CDR3nt: TGTGCCATCAGTGGGAGGTACAATGAGCAGTTCTTC
abundance: NA; j_gene: TRBJ2-3; d_gene: NA; len: 16; v_gene: TRBV30; CDR3aa: CAWSVRGTPGTDTQYF; CDR3nt: TGTGCCTGGAGTGTACGGGGTACACCCGGCACAGATACGCAGTATTTT